The present TCR beta chain was sequenced within a study of molecular identifiers for immune sequencing clone quantification. Study overall: Four of five splits of RNA from roughly 20,000 or 100,000 naive CD8 cells were sequenced in replicates.

Sorted naive CD8 T cells, roughly 19,000 to 1,100,000, were sequenced from 10%, 30% or 50% RNA. The V end was cut by 7 bases, the J end by 3 bases, with 4 bases between. Germline assignment: CDR1 ENHRY and CDR2 SYGVKD. The CDR3 sequence is 10 residues long. MiXCR, run by TCRdb on the PCR reads, gives a single entry per CDR3 protein. The data hold about 100,000 distinct CDR3 sequences, with roughly 38% observed a single time. The chain employs TRBV10-3 and TRBJ2-7, with D uncertain. The sequence was obtained from a human donor in good health. Some libraries in this study had Jurkat cell RNA spiked in. Sequences were obtained from naive CD8+ T cells from blood, with Jurkat cell RNA spiked in. As for subset: FACS-sorted CD8+CD4-CCR7+CD45RA+ naive T cells. The CDR3 nucleotides read TGTGCCATCATCAACTACGAGCAGTACTTC. Translating gives CAIINYEQYF.